These 18 T cell receptor beta chains were all obtained from the same sample, sequenced in a study of cytomegalovirus exposure and HLA in healthy donors. The PCR ran on 60 Vbeta and 13 Jbeta primers. Here immunoSEQ multiplex PCR was the method, and the copy in TCRdb shows in-frame clones only, minus some. The sample includes around 170,000 clones, approximately 75% seen only once; the top ten take less than 1.6%. Specimen: PBMCs. Receptors were obtained from a girl between 5 and 17 years old in good health and CMV-seronegative.

The genes are TRBV2 and TRBJ2-5; the D gene is possibly TRBD2 (5 bases). Per the germline V gene, CDR1 is SNHLY and CDR2 is FYNNEI. The V end was cut by 6 bases, the J end by 3 bases, with 5 bases between. The length of the CDR3 is 11 residues. The CDR3, as DNA: TGTGCCAGCAGGGGAGAAGAGACCCAGTACTTC. This sequence encodes CASRGEETQYF.

V is TRBV30 and J is TRBJ2-6, with 10 positions matching TRBD1. Germline V gives CDR1 GTSNPN, CDR2 SVGIG (reference sequence). The CDR3 is made up of 16 amino acids. With 5 bases clipped from V and 1 base from J, the junction kept 5 bases outside the gene matches. CDR3 residues: CAWLGTGVSGANVLTF. CDR3 sequence (DNA): TGTGCCTGGCTTGGGACAGGGGTGTCTGGGGCCAACGTCCTGACTTTC.

J is TRBJ1-1 and V is TRBV7-6; no firm D call. Germline lookup yields CDR1 SGHVS and CDR2 FNYEAQ. V lost 5 bases and J lost 4, with 11 bases in between. This CDR3 region has 13 residues. The CDR3 nucleotides are TGTGCCAGCAGCCCCGGGATCACCACTGAAGCTTTCTTT. Protein sequence: CASSPGITTEAFF.

This chain links TRBV5-1 with TRBJ1-5; D call uncertain. Germline CDR1 is SGHRS and CDR2 is YFSETQ. The CDR3 spans 15 residues. V was shortened by 4 bases and J by 0 bases, with 11 bases between the two germline ends. The CDR3 is CASSPGLTSNQPQHF. The CDR3 region has the DNA TGCGCCAGCAGCCCCGGACTGACTAGCAATCAGCCCCAGCATTTT.

V gene TRBV19 combines with J gene TRBJ1-2; possibly TRBD1 for D (6 bases). The CDR3 runs 15 residues. The V and J ends lost 3 bases and 3 bases respectively, with 14 bases between them. CDR1 is LNHDA, CDR2 SQIVND, per germline (reference sequence). The CDR3 DNA reads as TGTGCCAGTAGTATGGGTCCAGGGGACCACTATGGCTACACCTTC. The encoded protein is CASSMGPGDHYGYTF.

V gene TRBV2 combines with J gene TRBJ1-2; D might be TRBD1 (5 bases). This CDR3 comprises 13 residues. Trimming removed 6 bases at V and 6 bases at J, with 14 bases between. Germline V gene lookup returns CDR1 SNHLY and CDR2 FYNNEI. CDR3 DNA sequence: TGTGCCAGCAGGAGGGAGGGGAAAAATGGCTACACCTTC. Protein product: CASRREGKNGYTF.

The gene calls are TRBV6-1 and TRBJ2-2; 7 bases map to TRBD1. There are 16 residues in the CDR3. Trimming at V came to 4 bases and at J to 1 base, leaving 6 bases not matched to a gene. Germline V gene data show CDR1 as MNHNS and CDR2 as SASEGT. The CDR3 DNA is TGTGCCAGCAGTGCAGACAGGGCGGGGAACACCGGGGAGCTGTTTTTT. Its protein product is CASSADRAGNTGELFF.

The chain carries TRBV27 and TRBJ1-5; a possible D gene is TRBD1 (6 bases). Germline CDR1 MNHEY, CDR2 SMNVEV (reference sequence). The CDR3 is 15 amino acids. V was cut by 6 bases and J by 1 base, with 13 bases left in between. CDR3 coding DNA: TGTGCCAGCAGCTCTACAGGGTGGAGCAATCAGCCCCAGCATTTT. Its protein product is CASSSTGWSNQPQHF.

J is TRBJ1-1 and V is TRBV6-6; possible D gene TRBD1, 5 bases. The CDR3 is 13 amino acids. V lost 6 bases and J 3 bases, leaving 11 bases between the germline ends. From germline, CDR1 is MNHNY and CDR2 SVGAGI (reference sequence). CDR3 protein: CASSLRQYTEAFF. CDR3 sequence (DNA): TGTGCCAGCAGCCTTAGACAGTACACTGAAGCTTTCTTT.

This chain joins TRBV13 and TRBJ1-1; perhaps TRBD1 as D (6 bases). V was clipped by 5 bases and J by 2 bases, with 18 bases between them. The CDR3 has 16 residues. Germline assignment: CDR1 PRHDT and CDR2 FYEKMQ (reference sequence). CDR3 nucleotides: TGTGCCAGCAGCCTGGCTCGAGGGACACGAAACACTGAAGCTTTCTTT. It encodes CASSLARGTRNTEAFF.

The chain links TRBV6-6 to TRBJ2-2; 11 bases match TRBD1. CDR3 length equals 15 residues. After removal of 6 bases from V and 5 bases from J, the junction contained 5 bases not matched to a gene. Germline assignment: CDR1 MNHNY and CDR2 SVGAGI (reference sequence). The CDR3 is CASSPDRGLTGELFF. DNA of the CDR3: TGTGCCAGCAGCCCGGACAGGGGGCTTACCGGGGAGCTGTTTTTT.

In nucleotides, the CDR3 is TGTGCCACCAGCAGGAAGACAGGTTTTAATGAAAAACTGTTTTTT. Its translation is CATSRKTGFNEKLFF. The chain uses TRBV15 and TRBJ1-4, with D possibly TRBD1 on 6 matching bases. Looked up from germline, CDR1 is LNHNV and CDR2 is YYDKDF (reference sequence). Trimming pared 3 bases from V and 4 bases from J, leaving 12 bases between. CDR3 length: 15 residues.

The rearrangement uses TRBV6-6 and TRBJ2-1; the D gene is possibly TRBD2 (6 bases). Germline values: CDR1 MNHNY, CDR2 SVGAGI (reference sequence). CDR3 length: 16 amino acids. V dropped 2 bases and J dropped 0 bases, with 11 bases sitting between them. CDR3 in amino acids: CASSYPRGSSYNEQFF. Written as DNA, the CDR3 is TGTGCCAGCAGTTACCCACGGGGGTCCTCCTACAATGAGCAGTTCTTC.

The chain links TRBV11-2 to TRBJ2-5; D may be TRBD2 (5 bases). This CDR3 comprises 13 residues. The germline CDR1 and CDR2 sequences are SGHAT and FQNNGV. Deletions cut 5 bases from V and 3 bases from J, with 10 bases between. The CDR3 nucleotides are TGTGCCAGCAGCCCCCCCGGGGAAGAGACCCAGTACTTC. Its protein is CASSPPGEETQYF.

This chain links TRBV6-1 with TRBJ1-1, with D possibly TRBD1 on 5 matching bases. From germline, CDR1 is MNHNS and CDR2 SASEGT. The CDR3 totals 12 residues. Trimming left V 5 bases short and J 1 base short, with 5 bases between. CDR3 sequence (DNA): TGTGCCAGCAGTCAGGGGAACACTGAAGCTTTCTTT. Translation: CASSQGNTEAFF.

The chain is built from TRBV20-1 and TRBJ1-2; no clear D. The V end lost 1 base, the J end lost 8 bases, and 5 bases lay between the germline ends. This CDR3 is built from 10 residues. Looked up from germline, CDR1 is DFQATT and CDR2 is SNEGSKA (reference sequence). CDR3 sequence (DNA): TGCAGTGCTAGAGTGCGAGGCTACACCTTC. This translates into CSARVRGYTF.

The chain uses TRBV5-1 and TRBJ1-3, with D hard to call. Germline values: CDR1 SGHRS, CDR2 YFSETQ. V lost 4 bases and J 3 bases, leaving 8 bases between the germline ends. The length of the CDR3 is 13 residues. The chain's CDR3 is CASSPEGGNTIYF. The DNA of the CDR3 is TGCGCCAGCAGCCCGGAGGGTGGAAACACCATATATTTT.

By sample share, this clone is medium-sized. The chain joins TRBV6-4 to TRBJ2-6; perhaps TRBD2 as D (5 bases). Germline CDR1 is MRHNA and CDR2 is SNTAGT. The CDR3 runs 16 residues. V was pared by 0 bases and J by 0 bases, with 6 bases between. CDR3 coding DNA: TGTGCCAGCAGTGACTCGAGCGGCTCTGGGGCCAACGTCCTGACTTTC. Residues: CASSDSSGSGANVLTF.